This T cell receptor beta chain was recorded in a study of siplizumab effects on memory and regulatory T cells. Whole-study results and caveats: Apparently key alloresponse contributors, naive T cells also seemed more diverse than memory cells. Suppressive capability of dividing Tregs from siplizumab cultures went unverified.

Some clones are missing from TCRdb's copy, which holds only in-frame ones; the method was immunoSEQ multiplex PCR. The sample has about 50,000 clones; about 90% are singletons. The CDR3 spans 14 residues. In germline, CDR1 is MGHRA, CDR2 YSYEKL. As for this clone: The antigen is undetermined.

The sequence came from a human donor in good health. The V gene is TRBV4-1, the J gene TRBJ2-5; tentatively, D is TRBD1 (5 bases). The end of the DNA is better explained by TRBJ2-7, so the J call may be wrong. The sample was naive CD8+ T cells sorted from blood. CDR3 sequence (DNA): TGCGCCAGCAGCCAAGGGCAGGGAAACTACGAGCAGTACTTC. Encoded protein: CASSQGQGNYEQYF.